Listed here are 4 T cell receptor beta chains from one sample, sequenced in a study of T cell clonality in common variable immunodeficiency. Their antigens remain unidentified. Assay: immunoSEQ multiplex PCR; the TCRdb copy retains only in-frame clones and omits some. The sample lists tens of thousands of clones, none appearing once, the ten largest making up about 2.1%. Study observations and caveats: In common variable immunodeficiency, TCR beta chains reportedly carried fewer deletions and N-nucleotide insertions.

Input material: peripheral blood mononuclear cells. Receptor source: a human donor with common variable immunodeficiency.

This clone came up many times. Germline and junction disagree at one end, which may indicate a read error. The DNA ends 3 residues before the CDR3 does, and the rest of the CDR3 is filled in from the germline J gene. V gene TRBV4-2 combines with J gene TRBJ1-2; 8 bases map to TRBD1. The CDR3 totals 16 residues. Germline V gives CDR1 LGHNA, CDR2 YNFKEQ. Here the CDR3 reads CASSRRTGQENYGYTF. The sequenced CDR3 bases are TGCGCCAGCAGCCGAAGGACGGGACAGGAAAACTATGGC.

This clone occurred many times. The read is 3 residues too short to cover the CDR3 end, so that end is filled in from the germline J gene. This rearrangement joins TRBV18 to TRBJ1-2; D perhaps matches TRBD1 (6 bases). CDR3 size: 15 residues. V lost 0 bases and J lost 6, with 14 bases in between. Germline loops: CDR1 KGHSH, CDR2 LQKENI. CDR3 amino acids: CASSPPAGAEHGYTF. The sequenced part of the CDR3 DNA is TGTGCCAGCTCACCACCGGCGGGGGCCGAGCATGGC.

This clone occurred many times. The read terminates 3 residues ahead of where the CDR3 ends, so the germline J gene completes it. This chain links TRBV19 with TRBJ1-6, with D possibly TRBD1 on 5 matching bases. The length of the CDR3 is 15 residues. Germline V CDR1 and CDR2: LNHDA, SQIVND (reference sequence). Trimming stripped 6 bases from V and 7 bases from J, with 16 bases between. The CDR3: CASRSLGQGNSPLHF. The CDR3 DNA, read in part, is TGTGCCAGTAGGTCTCTAGGCCAGGGAAATTCACCC.

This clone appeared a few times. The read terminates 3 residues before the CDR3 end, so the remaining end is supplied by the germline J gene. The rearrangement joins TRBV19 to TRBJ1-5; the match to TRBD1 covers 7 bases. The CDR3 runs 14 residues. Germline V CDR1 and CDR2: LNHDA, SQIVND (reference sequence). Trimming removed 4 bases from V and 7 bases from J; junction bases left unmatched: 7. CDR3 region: CASSTRGPGQPQHF. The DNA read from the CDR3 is TGTGCCAGTAGTACGAGGGGGCCGGGCCAGCCC.